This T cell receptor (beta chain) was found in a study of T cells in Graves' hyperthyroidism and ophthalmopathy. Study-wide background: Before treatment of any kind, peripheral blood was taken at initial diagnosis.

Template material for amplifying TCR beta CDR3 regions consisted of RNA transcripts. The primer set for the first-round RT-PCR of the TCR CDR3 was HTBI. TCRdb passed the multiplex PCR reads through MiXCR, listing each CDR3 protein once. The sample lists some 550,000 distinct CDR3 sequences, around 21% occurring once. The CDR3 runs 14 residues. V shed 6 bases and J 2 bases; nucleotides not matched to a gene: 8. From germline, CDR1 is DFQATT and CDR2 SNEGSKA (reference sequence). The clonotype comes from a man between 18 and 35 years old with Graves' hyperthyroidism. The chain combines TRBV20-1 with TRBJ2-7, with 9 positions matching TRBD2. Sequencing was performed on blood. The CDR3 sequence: CSAPSGINPYEQYF. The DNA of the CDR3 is TGCAGTGCCCCTAGCGGGATCAACCCCTACGAGCAGTACTTC.